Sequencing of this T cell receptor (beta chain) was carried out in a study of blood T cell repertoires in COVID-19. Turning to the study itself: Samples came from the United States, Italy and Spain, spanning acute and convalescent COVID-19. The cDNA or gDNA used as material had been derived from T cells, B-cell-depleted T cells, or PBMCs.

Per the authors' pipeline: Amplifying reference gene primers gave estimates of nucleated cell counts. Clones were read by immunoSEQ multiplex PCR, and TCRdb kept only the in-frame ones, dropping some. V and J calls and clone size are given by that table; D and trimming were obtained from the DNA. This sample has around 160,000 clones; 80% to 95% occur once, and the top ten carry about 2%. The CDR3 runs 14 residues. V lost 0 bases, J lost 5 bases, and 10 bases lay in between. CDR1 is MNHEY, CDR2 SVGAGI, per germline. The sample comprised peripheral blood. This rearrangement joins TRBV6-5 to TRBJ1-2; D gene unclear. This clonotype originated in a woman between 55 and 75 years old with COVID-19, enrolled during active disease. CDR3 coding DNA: TGTGCCAGCAGTTACTCGTCCAGGTCTTATGGCTACACCTTC. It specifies CASSYSSRSYGYTF.